This TCR beta chain was captured in a study of T cell changes during pregnancy in multiple sclerosis. Assay: immunoSEQ multiplex PCR; the TCRdb copy retains only in-frame clones and omits some. The repertoire includes 50,000 to 70,000 clones, approximately 92% of them detected once, and roughly 1.5% sits in the top ten. Germline CDR1 is LNHDA and CDR2 is SQIVND (reference sequence). V was clipped by 5 bases and J by 3 bases, with 20 bases between them. The CDR3 contains 16 residues. The sample was peripheral blood, taken in the second trimester of pregnancy. The source of this sequence is a female donor with multiple sclerosis, enrolled in a pregnancy study. J is TRBJ2-7 and V is TRBV19; TRBD1 might be the D (5 bases). This CDR3 is CASSSATAPGDYEQYF. The CDR3, as DNA: TGTGCCAGTAGTTCAGCGACAGCCCCTGGGGACTACGAGCAGTACTTC.